These 11 T cell receptor beta chains were sequenced from one sample in a study of CD8+ T cells in alopecia areata. Documented treatment: oral pan-JAK inhibitor, 5-10 mg twice daily. Sequencing templates came from extracted RNA that was reverse transcribed into cDNA. Clones were sequenced by immunoSEQ multiplex PCR, and TCRdb holds only the in-frame ones, with some missing. The sample holds roughly 100,000 clones, just over 85% seen once. The sequenced sample was CD8+ T cells sorted from blood, obtained at week 34, from a patient treated with tofacitinib. Every receptor here comes from a human donor with alopecia areata.

The V gene is TRBV27, the J gene TRBJ2-3; D unresolved. The V gene's germline CDR1 is MNHEY and CDR2 SMNVEV (reference sequence). V dropped 5 bases and J dropped 3 bases, with 6 bases sitting between them. The CDR3 is made up of 12 amino acids. As DNA, the CDR3 is TGTGCCAGCAGTCATAGGACAGATACGCAGTATTTT. This sequence encodes CASSHRTDTQYF.

The V gene is TRBV5-1, the J gene TRBJ2-4; TRBD1 aligns across 9 bases. V dropped 3 bases and J dropped 8; count of bases not matched to a gene: 12. Per the germline V gene, CDR1 is SGHRS and CDR2 is YFSETQ. CDR3 length equals 16 residues. The DNA for the CDR3 is TGCGCCAGCAGCTCCGGTACAGGGGGCGAGGAGGACATTCAGTACTTC. Translation: CASSSGTGGEEDIQYF.

The chain carries TRBV7-6 and TRBJ1-5; 11 nucleotides align to TRBD1. Losses at the gene ends were 1 base for V and 6 bases for J; bases not matched to a gene: 5. The length of the CDR3 is 16 residues. The germline CDR1 and CDR2 sequences are SGHVS and FNYEAQ. CDR3 DNA: TGTGCCAGCAGCTTAGGGGAGGACAGGGGGCTTCAGCCCCAGCATTTT. Translation: CASSLGEDRGLQPQHF.

The CDR3 DNA sequence: TGCGCCAGCAGCTTATTTAGCGGGGGAGACAATGAGCAGTTCTTC. This gives the protein CASSLFSGGDNEQFF. The chain carries TRBV5-1 and TRBJ2-1, with 9 bases aligning to TRBD2. Germline CDR1 is SGHRS and CDR2 is YFSETQ. CDR3 length: 15 amino acids. Germline trimming cut 2 bases from V and 5 bases from J; bases unmatched to any gene: 5.

CDR3 loop: CASSWAWRGPADTQYF. The CDR3 nucleotides are TGTGCCAGCAGTTGGGCCTGGAGGGGGCCCGCCGATACGCAGTATTTT. The chain joins TRBV6-5 to TRBJ2-3, with a possible D match to TRBD1 (7 bases). This CDR3 has 16 amino acids. Looked up from germline, CDR1 is MNHEY and CDR2 is SVGAGI. Trimming shortened V by 4 bases and J by 6 bases, and 20 bases separated the two germline ends.

The chain carries TRBV4-1 and TRBJ1-1; a weak D match, TRBD1 (5 bases). This CDR3 region has 16 residues. CDR1 is MGHRA and CDR2 is YSYEKL in the germline V gene. V was pared by 2 bases and J by 5 bases, with 18 bases between. The CDR3: CASSQRSWTPWTEAFF. As DNA, the CDR3 is TGCGCCAGCAGCCAACGATCTTGGACACCCTGGACTGAAGCTTTCTTT.

In its sample, this clone was seen a few times. CDR3 loop: CASSLAEGMNTEAFF. The CDR3 bases are TGTGCCAGCAGCTTAGCTGAGGGGATGAACACTGAAGCTTTCTTT. The gene calls are TRBV11-2 and TRBJ1-1, with D possibly matching TRBD1 (5 bases). Germline CDR1 is SGHAT and CDR2 is FQNNGV. Deletions cut 1 base from V and 0 bases from J, with 9 bases between. The CDR3 is 15 amino acids.

This sequence joins TRBV7-3 and TRBJ2-2, with D possibly being TRBD1 or TRBD2 (6 bases each). The germline V gene encodes CDR1 SGHTA and CDR2 FQGTGA. Trimming took 11 bases from V and 2 from J, leaving 15 bases between them. CDR3 length equals 14 residues. The CDR3 DNA follows: TGTGCCTCCACCGGGGGACAAAACACCGGGGAGCTGTTTTTT. This gives the protein CASTGGQNTGELFF.

The count of this clone is one. DNA of the CDR3: TGCGCCAGCAGCCAAGACCACTCCCTGAGGGGCGAGCAGTACTTC. It yields the protein CASSQDHSLRGEQYF. The rearrangement joins TRBV4-1 to TRBJ2-5; D is possibly TRBD1 or TRBD2 (5 bases each). The J call may not be correct, given that the DNA end is closer to TRBJ2-7. The germline gives CDR1 MGHRA, CDR2 YSYEKL. This CDR3 region has 15 residues.

CDR3 sequence reads: CASSLKAGGYTGELFF. In nucleotides, the CDR3 is TGTGCCAGCAGCTTAAAAGCGGGAGGCTACACCGGGGAGCTGTTTTTT. V is TRBV11-2 and J is TRBJ2-2; 9 bases agree with TRBD2. CDR1 SGHAT and CDR2 FQNNGV come from the germline V gene. The J segment lost 3 bases and the V segment lost 2 bases, leaving 4 bases of the junction unmatched. This CDR3 comprises 16 residues.

The rearrangement uses TRBV19 and TRBJ1-5; D might be TRBD1 (5 bases). This CDR3 comprises 15 residues. Germline V gene data show CDR1 as LNHDA and CDR2 as SQIVND (reference sequence). V dropped 4 bases and J dropped 2 bases, with 12 bases sitting between them. CDR3 DNA: TGTGCCAGTAGTAGGGGCGAGTCGGGCAATCAGCCCCAGCATTTT. Its translation: CASSRGESGNQPQHF.